Listed below are T cell receptor beta chains from one sample, sequenced in a study of T cell responses to AZD1222 COVID-19 vaccine. Profiling relied on immunoSEQ multiplex PCR, and the TCRdb table lists in-frame clones only, not all of them. The sample holds approximately 210,000 clones; roughly 92% are singletons and the top ten take 3% to 4%. The sequences come from peripheral blood, collected 28 days after the second AZD1222 dose. These receptors were taken from an adult who received the AZD1222 COVID-19 vaccine. Both conserved end residues are trimmed from each CDR3. D genes are given only for firm matches.

d_gene	v_gene	CDR3aa
TRBD1	TRBV5-6	ASSFGTGVLGANEKLF
NA	TRBV28	ASSLVGWTYGYT
NA	TRBV5-8	ASSFYDRIANYGYT
NA	TRBV13	ASSFLAASTDTQY
NA	TRBV5-1	ASSLEGTRYTGELF
NA	TRBV19	ASNQRRNQPQH
NA	TRBV6-4	ASRLPPVAF
NA	TRBV6-4	ASSKGTNTEAF
TRBD1	TRBV10-3	AIGTEGNTIY
NA	TRBV11-1	ASSTGPGADTQY
NA	TRBV5-5	ASSLDFGEQY
NA	TRBV18	ASSKTGSSYNEQF
TRBD2	TRBV3-1/TRBV3-2	ASSQGTSGNTGELF
NA	TRBV5-5	ASSLVRGKSYNTEAF
TRBD1	TRBV6-5	ASSSSDRGLSGEQY
NA	TRBV11-3	ASSLVRDSNQPQH
NA	TRBV5-6	ASSFSLAVVGDEQF
TRBD1	TRBV3-1/TRBV3-2	ASSPPGQGILYGYT
NA	TRBV7-2	ASSSRVETQY
NA	TRBV28	ASLSKGTEAF
NA	TRBV19	ASSSRGSNEKLF
NA	TRBV28	ASSPIFTGNTEAF
NA	TRBV2	ASSPYVGAPTGLAF
NA	TRBV28	ASSPGGLASSGNTIY
TRBD2	TRBV7-2	ASSILGTSGRAMNEQY
NA	TRBV11-3	ASSRFRQGSGELF
NA	TRBV19	ASSPEGEGNQPQH
NA	TRBV19	ASTAGAGANVLT
NA	TRBV15	ATSRDPLNRAQNSPLH
NA	TRBV27	ASSLGRISTDTQY
TRBD2	TRBV30	AWSVRTSSGRAEKAKNIQY
NA	TRBV7-9	ASSLGTDTQY
TRBD1	TRBV27	ASSSTRQGWGETQY
TRBD2	TRBV29-1	SVEKLLAGYEQY
NA	TRBV9	ASSAFGTTNYEQY
TRBD1	TRBV7-9	ASSLGGQGNSPLH
TRBD1	TRBV29-1	SAGQGANYGYT
TRBD1	TRBV30	ACDRGSTDTQY
TRBD1	TRBV5-4	ASSFLNRGGTEAF
NA	TRBV7-9	ASSTLGRSNEKLF
TRBD1	TRBV15	ATSRRTGTGGKETQY
NA	TRBV18	ASSPLPRTTNEKLF
TRBD1	TRBV23-1	ASRNGTGCTGELF
TRBD2	TRBV7-6	ASSLRSGITGELF
NA	TRBV7-9	ASSLGRAPTEAF
TRBD1	TRBV5-4	ASSWDSSYEQY
NA	TRBV28	ASSFSGGRYEQY
NA	TRBV9	ASSVYQARTDTQY
NA	TRBV19	ASSTGARFSFGGANTGELF
TRBD2	TRBV4-2	ASSQGGLAGGANTGELF
NA	TRBV5-5	ASSTGSNQPQH
NA	TRBV20-1	SASWRAPTDTQY
NA	TRBV5-1	ASSLDAREGQPQH
NA	TRBV27	ASRATNEKLF
NA	TRBV7-2	ASSLAGSTSAGVVYNEQF
NA	TRBV9	ASSLRDKQAIY
NA	TRBV18	ASSPPGGAYEQY